These 5 T cell receptor beta chains originate from one sample sequenced in a study of cytomegalovirus exposure and HLA in healthy donors (dated by TCRdb to about 2017). Library preparation employed the immunoSEQ multiplex PCR assay. The multiplex PCR relied on a mix of 60 forward primers for TCR Vbeta segments and 13 reverse primers for TCR Jbeta segments. TCRdb obtained this table from immuneACCESS and retained in-frame rearrangements with V and J assigned. These tables miss some clones; where compared with another copy, unresolved V genes account for less than half of the shortfall, and the remainder is unexplained. This sample holds about 130,000 clones; about three quarters were observed only once. Approximately 2.9% of the sample lies in the top ten. Sequencing was done on a sample of PBMCs. The receptors originated from a human donor in good health.

The chain links TRBV29-1 to TRBJ2-5, with 14 bases aligning to TRBD2. V shed 7 bases and J 3 bases; nucleotides not matched to a gene: 7. CDR1 is SQVTM, CDR2 ANQGSEA, per germline. This CDR3 region has 15 residues. CDR3 sequence: CSAGLAGGVKETQYF. CDR3 DNA: TGCAGCGCAGGACTAGCGGGAGGTGTGAAAGAGACCCAGTACTTC.

This chain joins TRBV9 and TRBJ1-2, with no clear D. CDR3 length equals 14 residues. V shed 4 bases and J shed 4 bases, with 14 bases lying between them. Germline assignment: CDR1 SGDLS and CDR2 YYNGEE. The DNA for the CDR3 is TGTGCCAGCAGCCCCCTCCGTGCGCCCTATGGCTACACCTTC. It is translated as CASSPLRAPYGYTF.

Note on this clone: At one end the junction does not follow the germline gene, possibly because of a read error. The chain combines TRBV7-9 with TRBJ1-5; maybe TRBD1 (5 bases). The CDR3 contains 13 residues. Germline V gene sequence: CDR1 SEHNR, CDR2 FQNEAQ (reference sequence). DNA for the CDR3: TGTTCCAGCAGCTTAGAGGGGAATCAGCCCCAGCATTTT. Translating it yields CSSSLEGNQPQHF.

The chain couples TRBV28 to TRBJ2-5; D possibly corresponds to TRBD1 (6 bases). Matching the DNA end better, TRBJ2-7 makes the J call doubtful. Germline V gene data show CDR1 as MDHEN and CDR2 as SYDVKM. The CDR3 has 14 amino acids. CDR3: CAKARAGVIDEQYF. In DNA form, the CDR3 reads TGTGCTAAAGCACGGGCAGGGGTCATCGACGAGCAGTACTTC.

The J gene is TRBJ1-1, the V gene TRBV30, with a possible D match to TRBD1 (6 bases). The CDR3 consists of 10 residues. V lost 7 bases and J 8 bases, leaving 11 bases between the germline ends. Germline lookup yields CDR1 GTSNPN and CDR2 SVGIG (reference sequence). In nucleotides, the CDR3 is TGTGCCTTCAAAACAGGGGAAGCTTTCTTT. It yields the protein CAFKTGEAFF.